The clone carrying this T cell receptor (beta chain) was recorded many times. Its antigen is not identified. The data originate from a study of molecular identifiers for immune sequencing clone quantification. Germline V gives CDR1 SGHVS, CDR2 FQNEAQ. This CDR3 is built from 13 residues. V was trimmed by 2 bases and J by 1 base, leaving 5 bases between them. Previously described methods with listed TCR primers produced the bulk TCR libraries. TCRdb re-analysed the PCR reads in MiXCR, keeping a single row per CDR3 protein. The sample holds around 470,000 distinct CDR3 sequences, about 25% seen once. Naive CD8 T cells were picked out by sorting for CD8+CD4-CCR7+CD45RA+. Whole-study results and caveats: Over 97% of CMV-specific effector molecules, but under 1% of naive ones, were in clones above 20 copies.

The source material was naive CD8+ T cells from blood, with Jurkat cell RNA spiked in. The subset was: FACS-sorted CD8+CD4-CCR7+CD45RA+ naive T cells. The chain combines TRBV7-8 with TRBJ1-1; D is ambiguous. This TCR was recovered from a human donor in good health. Some libraries in this study had Jurkat cell RNA spiked in. The CDR3 sequence is CASSLQPNTEAFF. As DNA, the CDR3 is TGTGCCAGCAGCTTACAACCGAACACTGAAGCTTTCTTT.